These 15 T cell receptor beta chains were all obtained from the same sample, sequenced in a study of lymphopenia after photon versus proton radiotherapy. The assay was immunoSEQ multiplex PCR, and TCRdb's table has in-frame clones only and misses some. The table includes some 21,000 clones, approximately 81% detected once. The sequencing used peripheral blood, collected from a patient treated with photon-based radiotherapy. These TCRs come from a man aged 55 to 70 with pancreatic cancer.

The chain employs TRBV11-3 and TRBJ1-1; D possibly corresponds to TRBD1 (5 bases). V was cut by 3 bases and J by 4 bases, with 9 bases left in between. There are 13 residues in the CDR3. The V gene's germline CDR1 is SGHNT and CDR2 YENEEA. CDR3 nucleotides: TGTGCCAGCAGCTTGGATGGGGGCACTGAAGCTTTCTTT. This translates into CASSLDGGTEAFF.

V usage is TRBV4-1 and J usage is TRBJ2-7; 7 positions match TRBD1. Germline CDR1 is MGHRA and CDR2 is YSYEKL. V shed 5 bases, J shed 7 bases, and the junction held 14 bases outside the gene matches. This CDR3 contains 15 residues. CDR3 region: CASSRGTALSGEQYF. The CDR3 DNA reads as TGCGCCAGCAGCAGAGGGACAGCCCTGTCGGGGGAGCAGTACTTC.

The chain combines TRBV5-1 with TRBJ2-1; D possibly corresponds to TRBD2 (6 bases). Germline CDR1 SGHRS, CDR2 YFSETQ. V lost 3 bases and J 7 bases, leaving 14 bases between the germline ends. The CDR3 sequence is 14 residues long. In DNA form, the CDR3 reads TGCGCCAGCAGCTATTCGTCCCTAGCGAATGAGCAGTTCTTC. Protein product: CASSYSSLANEQFF.

The chain joins TRBV6-5 to TRBJ1-2; D is ambiguous. Germline V lookup: CDR1 MNHEY, CDR2 SVGAGI. Trimming took off 7 bases at V and 5 bases at J, with 11 bases between the two ends. The CDR3 runs to 12 residues. The CDR3 reads CASTDLVYGYTF. DNA of the CDR3: TGTGCCAGCACGGACCTGGTGTATGGCTACACCTTC.

CDR3 sequence: CASSLVRDYGGSSYNEQFF. In nucleotides, the CDR3 is TGTGCCAGCAGCTTAGTAAGGGACTATGGAGGGAGCTCCTACAATGAGCAGTTCTTC. The chain is built from TRBV11-2 and TRBJ2-1, with TRBD2 matching over 7 bases. V gave up 1 base and J gave up 0 bases; unmatched junction bases: 12. Germline V gene lookup returns CDR1 SGHAT and CDR2 FQNNGV. The CDR3 sequence is 19 residues long.

The CDR3 nucleotides read TGCGCCAGCAGCTTGGTGCCAGGGGACGGGACCCAGTACTTC. Translating gives CASSLVPGDGTQYF. The V gene is TRBV5-1, the J gene TRBJ2-5, with D possibly TRBD1 on 6 matching bases. The germline V and J ends were trimmed by 0 bases and 7 bases, with 13 bases remaining between them. The length of the CDR3 is 14 residues. Germline CDR1 and CDR2: SGHRS and YFSETQ.

The gene calls are TRBV7-9 and TRBJ2-7; 7 positions agree with TRBD1. The V gene's germline CDR1 is SEHNR and CDR2 FQNEAQ (reference sequence). Trimming at V came to 2 bases and at J to 6 bases, leaving 1 base not matched to a gene. The CDR3 is made up of 12 amino acids. CDR3 sequence: CASSLQGVEQYF. The DNA for the CDR3 is TGTGCCAGCAGCTTACAGGGGGTCGAGCAGTACTTC.

A single count supports this clone. The chain joins TRBV7-9 to TRBJ2-6; 9 bases align to TRBD1. The V segment lost 5 bases and the J segment 0 bases; nucleotides outside the gene matches: 11. CDR3 length: 19 residues. From germline, CDR1 is SEHNR and CDR2 FQNEAQ (reference sequence). The CDR3 coding sequence is TGTGCCAGCAGCCGTAAGGGGGGGACAGGGACCTCTGGGGCCAACGTCCTGACTTTC. The encoded protein is CASSRKGGTGTSGANVLTF.

V usage is TRBV10-2 and J usage is TRBJ1-2; D gene ambiguous. Germline-derived CDR1 and CDR2 are WSHSY and SAAADI. The CDR3 loop spans 12 amino acids. V lost 6 bases and J 2 bases, leaving 7 bases between the germline ends. The CDR3 DNA follows: TGCGCCAGCAGGACGCCGAACTATGGCTACACCTTC. It translates to CASRTPNYGYTF.

The V and J genes are TRBV7-7 and TRBJ2-2; D remains ambiguous. Trimming cost V 1 base and J 6 bases, with 6 bases left between them. This CDR3 region has 13 residues. In germline, CDR1 is SSHAT, CDR2 FNYEAQ (reference sequence). The CDR3 nucleotides read TGTGCCAGCAGCTTAGTTGGCCCCGGGGAGCTGTTTTTT. Amino acid sequence: CASSLVGPGELFF.

V is TRBV29-1 and J is TRBJ2-7, with 11 bases fitting TRBD1. After removal of 4 bases from V and 2 bases from J, the junction contained 4 bases not matched to a gene. Per the germline V gene, CDR1 is SQVTM and CDR2 is ANQGSEA. The CDR3 totals 14 residues. Here the CDR3 DNA reads TGCAGCGTTGGGGACAGGGGGGAAGCCTACGAGCAGTACTTC. Translating gives CSVGDRGEAYEQYF.

J is TRBJ1-2 and V is TRBV21-1; no DNA check was done on the table's D call, TRBD1. TRBV21-1 is noted as a pseudogene. The CDR3 runs to 14 residues. Here the CDR3 reads CASSNRGSNYGYTF. CDR3 DNA: TGTGCCAGCAGCAACAGGGGTTCTAACTATGGCTACACCTTC.

CDR3 region: CASSVGTSATDTQYF. CDR3 sequence (DNA): TGCGCCAGCAGCGTCGGGACTAGCGCCACAGATACGCAGTATTTT. This chain uses TRBV5-1 with TRBJ2-3; 10 bases are shared with TRBD2. With 4 bases clipped from V and 2 bases from J, the junction kept 4 bases outside the gene matches. This CDR3 has 15 residues. CDR1 is SGHRS and CDR2 is YFSETQ in the germline V gene. Full variable domain (remainder filled in from reference TRBV5-1 and TRBJ2-3): KAGVTQTPRYLIKTRGQQVTLSCSPISGHRSVSWYQQTPGQGLQFLFEYFSETQRNKGNFPGRFSGRQFSNSRSEMNVSTLELGDSALYLCASSVGTSATDTQYFGPGTRLTVL.

The chain carries TRBV7-2 and TRBJ2-3; TRBD2 aligns across 12 bases. V trimming: 4 bases; J trimming: 7 bases; junction bases outside the gene matches: 9. This CDR3 contains 16 residues. The germline V gene encodes CDR1 SGHTA and CDR2 FQGNSA. This CDR3 reads CASSSRLAGASNTQYF. The CDR3 nucleotides read TGTGCCAGCAGCTCACGACTAGCGGGGGCCTCCAATACGCAGTATTTT. The whole variable domain, filled in from reference TRBV7-2 and TRBJ2-3, reads GAGVSQSPSNKVTEKGKDVELRCDPISGHTALYWYRQSLGQGLEFLIYFQGNSAPDKSGLPSDRFSAERTGGSVSTLTIQRTQQEDSAVYLCASSSRLAGASNTQYFGPGTRLTVL.

This chain joins TRBV15 and TRBJ2-5; D might be TRBD1 (6 bases). In germline, CDR1 is LNHNV, CDR2 YYDKDF (reference sequence). Trimming shortened V by 0 bases and J by 5 bases, and 10 bases separated the two germline ends. CDR3 length: 14 residues. CDR3 nucleotide sequence: TGTGCCACCAGCAGAGATCAGGGGATGGAGACCCAGTACTTC. It yields the protein CATSRDQGMETQYF.